This T cell receptor (beta chain) comes out of a study of a mutant IDH1 vaccine in newly diagnosed glioma. Study-wide context: With temozolomide cycles, or 4-6 weeks after radiotherapy alone, vaccination was started. Antecedent treatment encompassed radiotherapy, temozolomide, or their combination; the majority received both. At week 35 came visit V12, and visit V13 followed at week 47.

Looked up from germline, CDR1 is SNHLY and CDR2 is FYNNEI. The CDR3 extends over 16 amino acids. Trimming took 7 bases from V and 0 from J, leaving 13 bases between them. With regard to this clone: The antigen remains unidentified.

Time point indicated: week 35, safety follow-up. Vaccine doses each comprised 300 ug of mutant IDH1 20-mer peptide, with topical imiquimod. Sequenced by immunoSEQ multiplex PCR; TCRdb stores in-frame clones only, minus some. Of 65,000 to 85,000 clones listed, around 86% were seen once; the top ten hold about 2%. The TCR was taken from a man aged 30 to 39 with glioma. Sequencing used PBMCs, obtained from a glioma patient whose treatment included an IDH1 peptide vaccine. The chain carries TRBV2 and TRBJ2-6; D is possibly TRBD1 or TRBD2 (5 bases each). In DNA, the CDR3 is TGTGCCAGCACCTGGGACGGACACTCTGGGGCCAACGTCCTGACTTTC. This encodes CASTWDGHSGANVLTF. The variable domain in full, with the rest retrieved from reference TRBV2 and TRBJ2-6, is EPEVTQTPSHQVTQMGQEVILRCVPISNHLYFYWYRQILGQKVEFLVSFYNNEISEKSEIFDDQFSVERPDGSNFTLKIRSTKLEDSAMYFCASTWDGHSGANVLTFGAGSRLTVL.